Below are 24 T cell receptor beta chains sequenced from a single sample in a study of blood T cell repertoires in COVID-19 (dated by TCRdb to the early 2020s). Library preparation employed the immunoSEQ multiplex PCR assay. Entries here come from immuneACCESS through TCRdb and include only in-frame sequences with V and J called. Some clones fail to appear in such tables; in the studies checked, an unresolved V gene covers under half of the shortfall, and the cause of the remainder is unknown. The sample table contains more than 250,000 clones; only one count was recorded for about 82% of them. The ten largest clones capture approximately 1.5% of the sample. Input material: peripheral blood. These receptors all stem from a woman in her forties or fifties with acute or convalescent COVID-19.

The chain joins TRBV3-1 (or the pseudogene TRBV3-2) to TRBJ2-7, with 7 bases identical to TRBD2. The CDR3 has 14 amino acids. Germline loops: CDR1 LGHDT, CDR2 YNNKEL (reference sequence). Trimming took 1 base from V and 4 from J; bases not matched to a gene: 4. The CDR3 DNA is TGTGCCAGCAGCCAAGGACTAGCAGAGTACGAGCAGTACTTC. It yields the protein CASSQGLAEYEQYF.

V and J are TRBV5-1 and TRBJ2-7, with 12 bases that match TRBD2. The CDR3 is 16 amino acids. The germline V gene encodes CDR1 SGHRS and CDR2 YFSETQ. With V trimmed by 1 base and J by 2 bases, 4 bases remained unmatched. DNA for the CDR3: TGCGCCAGCAGCTTGACTAGCGGGAGGACACCCTACGAGCAGTACTTC. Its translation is CASSLTSGRTPYEQYF.

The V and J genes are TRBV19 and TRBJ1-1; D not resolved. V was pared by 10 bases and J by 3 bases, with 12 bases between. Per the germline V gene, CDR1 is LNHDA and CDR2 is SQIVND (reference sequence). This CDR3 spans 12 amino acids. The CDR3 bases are TGTGCCACCGCTATCGTAGACACTGAAGCTTTCTTT. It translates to CATAIVDTEAFF. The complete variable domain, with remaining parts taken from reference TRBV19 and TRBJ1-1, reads DGGITQSPKYLFRKEGQNVTLSCEQNLNHDAMYWYRQDPGQGLRLIYYSQIVNDFQKGDIAEGYSVSREKKESFPLTVTSAQKNPTAFYLCATAIVDTEAFFGQGTRLTVV.

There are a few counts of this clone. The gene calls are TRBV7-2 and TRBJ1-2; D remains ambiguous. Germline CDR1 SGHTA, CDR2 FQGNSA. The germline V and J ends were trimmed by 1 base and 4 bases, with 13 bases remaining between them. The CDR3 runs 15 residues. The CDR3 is CASSLVPGGPYGYTF. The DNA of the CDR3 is TGTGCCAGCAGCTTAGTGCCGGGCGGGCCCTATGGCTACACCTTC.

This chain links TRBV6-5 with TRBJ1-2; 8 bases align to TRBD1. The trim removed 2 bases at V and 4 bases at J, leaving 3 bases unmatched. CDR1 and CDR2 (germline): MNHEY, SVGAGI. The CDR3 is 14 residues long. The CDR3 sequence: CASSYAGGFYGYTF. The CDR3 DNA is TGTGCCAGCAGTTACGCAGGGGGCTTCTATGGCTACACCTTC.

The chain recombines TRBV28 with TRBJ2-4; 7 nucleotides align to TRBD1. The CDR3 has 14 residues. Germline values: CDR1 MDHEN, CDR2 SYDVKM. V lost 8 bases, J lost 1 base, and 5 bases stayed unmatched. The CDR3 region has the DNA TGTGCCAGCGGGTCACAGGGGGCCAAAAACATTCAGTACTTC. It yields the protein CASGSQGAKNIQYF.

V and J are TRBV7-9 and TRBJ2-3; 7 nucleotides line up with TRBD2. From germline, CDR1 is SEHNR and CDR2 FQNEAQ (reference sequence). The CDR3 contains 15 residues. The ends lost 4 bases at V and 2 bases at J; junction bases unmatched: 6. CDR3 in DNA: TGTGCCAGCAGCTCAAGACTAGCTTCCACAGATACGCAGTATTTT. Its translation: CASSSRLASTDTQYF.

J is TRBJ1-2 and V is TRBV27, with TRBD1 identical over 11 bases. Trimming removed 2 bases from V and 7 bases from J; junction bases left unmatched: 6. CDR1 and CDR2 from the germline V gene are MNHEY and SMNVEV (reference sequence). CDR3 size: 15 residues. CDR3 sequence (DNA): TGTGCCAGCAGTTTACGCGGACAGGGGGCGAGTGGCTACACCTTC. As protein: CASSLRGQGASGYTF.

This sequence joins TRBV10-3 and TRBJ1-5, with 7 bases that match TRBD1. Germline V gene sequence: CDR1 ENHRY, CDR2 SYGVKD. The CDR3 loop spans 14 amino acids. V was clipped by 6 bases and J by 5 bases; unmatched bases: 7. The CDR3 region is CAIRTGTGDQPQHF. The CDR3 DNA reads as TGTGCCATCAGGACAGGGACGGGGGATCAGCCCCAGCATTTT.

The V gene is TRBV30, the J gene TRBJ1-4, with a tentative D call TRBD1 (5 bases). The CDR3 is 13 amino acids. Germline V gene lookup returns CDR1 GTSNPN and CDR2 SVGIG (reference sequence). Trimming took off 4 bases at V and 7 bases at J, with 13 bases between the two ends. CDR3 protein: CAWTRGGGEKLFF. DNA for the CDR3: TGTGCCTGGACGAGGGGCGGGGGTGAAAAACTGTTTTTT.

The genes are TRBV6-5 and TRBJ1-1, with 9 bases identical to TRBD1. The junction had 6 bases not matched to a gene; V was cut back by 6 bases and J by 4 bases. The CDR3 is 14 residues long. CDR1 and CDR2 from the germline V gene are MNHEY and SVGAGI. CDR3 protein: CASRRTGESTEAFF. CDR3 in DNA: TGTGCCAGCAGAAGGACAGGGGAAAGCACTGAAGCTTTCTTT.

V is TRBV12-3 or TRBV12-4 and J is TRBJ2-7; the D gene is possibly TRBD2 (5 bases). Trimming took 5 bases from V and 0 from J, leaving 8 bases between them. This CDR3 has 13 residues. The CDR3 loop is CASSPGTSYEQYF. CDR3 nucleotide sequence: TGTGCCAGCAGTCCGGGAACCTCCTACGAGCAGTACTTC.

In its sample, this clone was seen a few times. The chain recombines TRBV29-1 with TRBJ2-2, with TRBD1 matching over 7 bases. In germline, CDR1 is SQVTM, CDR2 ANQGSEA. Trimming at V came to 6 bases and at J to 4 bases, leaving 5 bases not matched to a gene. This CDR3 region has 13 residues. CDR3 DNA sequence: TGCAGCGTGGGACAGACATTCACCGGGGAGCTGTTTTTT. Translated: CSVGQTFTGELFF.

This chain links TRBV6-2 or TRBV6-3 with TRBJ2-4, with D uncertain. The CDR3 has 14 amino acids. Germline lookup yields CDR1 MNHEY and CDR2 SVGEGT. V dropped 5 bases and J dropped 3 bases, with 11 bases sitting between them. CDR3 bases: TGTGCCAGCAGTATCCTAAACTACAAAAACATTCAGTACTTC. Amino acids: CASSILNYKNIQYF.

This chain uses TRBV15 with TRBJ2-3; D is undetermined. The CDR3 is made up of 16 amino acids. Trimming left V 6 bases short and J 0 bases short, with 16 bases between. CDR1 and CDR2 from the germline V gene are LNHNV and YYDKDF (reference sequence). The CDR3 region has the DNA TGTGCCACCAGTTTCTGGTTGCCTACTAGCACAGATACGCAGTATTTT. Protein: CATSFWLPTSTDTQYF.

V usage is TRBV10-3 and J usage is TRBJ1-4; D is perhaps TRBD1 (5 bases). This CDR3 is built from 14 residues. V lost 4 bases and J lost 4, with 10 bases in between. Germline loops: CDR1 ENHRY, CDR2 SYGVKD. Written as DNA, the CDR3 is TGTGCCATCAGTGCCGGGGGAGGTAATGAAAAACTGTTTTTT. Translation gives CAISAGGGNEKLFF.

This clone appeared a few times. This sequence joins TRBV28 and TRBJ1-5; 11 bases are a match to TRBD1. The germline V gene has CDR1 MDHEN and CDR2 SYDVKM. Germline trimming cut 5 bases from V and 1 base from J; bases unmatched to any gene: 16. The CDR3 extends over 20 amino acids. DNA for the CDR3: TGTGCCAGCAGTCCGGGCAGGACAGGGGGCCTTAGTGGAAGCAATCAGCCCCAGCATTTT. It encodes CASSPGRTGGLSGSNQPQHF.

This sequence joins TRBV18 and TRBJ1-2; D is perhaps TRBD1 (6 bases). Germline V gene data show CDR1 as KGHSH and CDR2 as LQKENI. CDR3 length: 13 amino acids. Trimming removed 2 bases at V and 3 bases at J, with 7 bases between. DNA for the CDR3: TGTGCCAGCTCACCAGCAGGGGACTATGGCTACACCTTC. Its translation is CASSPAGDYGYTF.

CDR3 DNA sequence: TGCGCCAGCAGCTTCGGACTAGCGGGGAACTACAATGAGCAGTTCTTC. Protein sequence: CASSFGLAGNYNEQFF. The chain joins TRBV5-1 to TRBJ2-1; TRBD2 agrees at 12 bases. The CDR3 loop spans 16 amino acids. Per germline, CDR1 SGHRS and CDR2 YFSETQ. Unmatched junction bases numbered 3, after V lost 2 bases and J lost 3 bases.

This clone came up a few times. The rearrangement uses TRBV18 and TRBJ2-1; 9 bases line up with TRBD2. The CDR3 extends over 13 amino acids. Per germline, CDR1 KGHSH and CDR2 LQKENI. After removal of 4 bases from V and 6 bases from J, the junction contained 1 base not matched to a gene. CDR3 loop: CASSLGLANEQFF. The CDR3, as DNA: TGTGCCAGCTCACTGGGACTAGCCAATGAGCAGTTCTTC. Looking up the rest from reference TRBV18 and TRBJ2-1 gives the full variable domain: NAGVMQNPRHLVRRRGQEARLRCSPMKGHSHVYWYRQLPEEGLKFMVYLQKENIIDESGMPKERFSAEFPKEGPSILRIQQVVRGDSAAYFCASSLGLANEQFFGPGTRLTVL.

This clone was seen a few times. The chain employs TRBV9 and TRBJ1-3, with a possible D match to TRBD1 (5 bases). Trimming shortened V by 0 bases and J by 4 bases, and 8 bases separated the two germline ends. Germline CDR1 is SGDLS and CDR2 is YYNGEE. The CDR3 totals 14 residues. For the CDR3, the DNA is TGTGCCAGCAGCGTAGAGGGGCTCGGAAACACCATATATTTT. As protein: CASSVEGLGNTIYF.

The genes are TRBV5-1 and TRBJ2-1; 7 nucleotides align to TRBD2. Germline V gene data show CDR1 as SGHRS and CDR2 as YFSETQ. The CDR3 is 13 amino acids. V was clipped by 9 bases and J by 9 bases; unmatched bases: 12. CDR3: CATRREGLSEQFF. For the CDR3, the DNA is TGCGCCACCCGAAGGGAGGGCCTCAGTGAGCAGTTCTTC.

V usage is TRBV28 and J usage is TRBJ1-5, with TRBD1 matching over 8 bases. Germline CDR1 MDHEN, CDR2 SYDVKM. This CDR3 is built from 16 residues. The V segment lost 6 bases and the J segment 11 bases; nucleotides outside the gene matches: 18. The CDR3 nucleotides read TGTGCCAGCAGGGATGGCGGACAGGGAGGGATAGAGGCCCAGCATTTT. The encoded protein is CASRDGGQGGIEAQHF.

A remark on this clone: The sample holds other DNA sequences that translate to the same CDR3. CDR3: CASSLGLAGTYEQYF. CDR3 DNA sequence: TGTGCCAGCAGCTTGGGTCTAGCGGGAACCTACGAGCAGTACTTC. J is TRBJ2-7 and V is TRBV7-6; 9 bases agree with TRBD2. This CDR3 spans 15 amino acids. Per germline, CDR1 SGHVS and CDR2 FNYEAQ. J lost 2 bases, V lost 3 bases, and 5 bases had no gene match. Full variable domain (rest looked up from reference TRBV7-6 and TRBJ2-7): GAGVSQSPRYKVTKRGQDVALRCDPISGHVSLYWYRQALGQGPEFLTYFNYEAQQDKSGLPNDRFSAERPEGSISTLTIQRTEQRDSAMYRCASSLGLAGTYEQYFGPGTRLTVT.